The 19 T cell receptor beta chains given below trace back to one sample, sequenced in a study of radiotherapy plus CTLA-4 blockade in lung cancer (dated by TCRdb to 2016 to 2019). The library was built by means of the immunoSEQ multiplex PCR assay. The clones in this table, taken by TCRdb from immuneACCESS, are in-frame only. Not every clone is retained; where verified, under half of the shortfall comes from an unresolved V gene, and the cause of the rest is unknown. Within this sample are some 66,000 clones, with roughly four fifths of them counted one time only. The ten largest clones take up 4% of the sample. The source material was peripheral blood, sampled from a patient treated with radiotherapy plus ipilimumab. These TCRs come from a human donor with non-small cell lung cancer who had a partial response to radiotherapy plus ipilimumab.

J is TRBJ2-1 and V is TRBV5-1; D not certain. Per germline, CDR1 SGHRS and CDR2 YFSETQ. The CDR3 consists of 14 residues. Deletions cut 0 bases from V and 7 bases from J, with 11 bases between. The CDR3 sequence: CASSLGSQLNEQFF. CDR3 nucleotides: TGCGCCAGCAGCTTGGGGTCCCAGTTGAATGAGCAGTTCTTC.

The chain carries TRBV9 and TRBJ2-1; 7 bases match TRBD1. Unmatched junction bases numbered 4, after V lost 3 bases and J lost 1 base. CDR1 and CDR2 from the germline V gene are SGDLS and YYNGEE. The CDR3 runs to 15 residues. The CDR3 protein is CASSARQGSYNEQFF. The CDR3, as DNA: TGTGCCAGCAGCGCCCGACAGGGATCCTACAATGAGCAGTTCTTC.

The V gene is TRBV7-8, the J gene TRBJ2-7; 15 bases align to TRBD2. The CDR3 covers 17 residues. Trimming took 6 bases from V and 5 from J; bases not matched to a gene: 11. The germline V gene has CDR1 SGHVS and CDR2 FQNEAQ. For the CDR3, the DNA is TGTGCCAGCAGTCGGACTAGCGGGAGGGCCTTATTCGACGAGCAGTACTTC. Amino acid sequence: CASSRTSGRALFDEQYF.

This clone appeared once. The chain carries TRBV7-9 and TRBJ1-1, with 7 bases lining up with TRBD1. The CDR3 extends over 15 amino acids. V shed 0 bases, J shed 6 bases, and the junction held 7 bases outside the gene matches. The germline V gene has CDR1 SEHNR and CDR2 FQNEAQ (reference sequence). The CDR3 DNA is TGTGCCAGCAGCTTAGCCGGGACAGCGGGCGCTGAAGCTTTCTTT. It encodes CASSLAGTAGAEAFF.

The chain combines TRBV6-1 with TRBJ1-4; D remains ambiguous. Germline V CDR1 and CDR2: MNHNS, SASEGT. The CDR3 has 14 residues. Trimming removed 4 bases at V and 8 bases at J, with 14 bases between. The CDR3 DNA sequence: TGTGCCAGCAGTGGTTCCCGAATCTACGAAAAACTGTTTTTT. Translating it yields CASSGSRIYEKLFF.

DNA of the CDR3: TGTGCCAGCTCGCGAGGGGACTCCGACTACAATGAGCAGTTCTTC. Its protein product is CASSRGDSDYNEQFF. The V call is TRBV18, the J call TRBJ2-1, with a possible D match to TRBD2 (6 bases). The CDR3 sequence is 15 residues long. Germline V gene data show CDR1 as KGHSH and CDR2 as LQKENI. Between the trimmed V and J ends, which lost 6 bases and 3 bases, there was a span of 15 bases.

The chain combines TRBV19 with TRBJ2-2; 15 positions agree with TRBD2. The length of the CDR3 is 18 residues. Germline CDR1 and CDR2: LNHDA and SQIVND (reference sequence). The V gene end was trimmed by 2 bases and the J gene end by 2 bases; junction bases not matched to a gene: 3. CDR3 bases: TGTGCCAGTAGTATACAGGGACTAGCGGGAGGAAACACCGGGGAGCTGTTTTTT. Translated: CASSIQGLAGGNTGELFF.

This clone has a single count. The chain couples TRBV7-8 to TRBJ2-5; D possibly corresponds to TRBD2 (7 bases). Trimming took off 5 bases at V and 4 bases at J, with 23 bases between the two ends. Germline lookup yields CDR1 SGHVS and CDR2 FQNEAQ. The CDR3 spans 17 residues. This CDR3 is CASSTRGATIPPETQYF. The CDR3, as DNA: TGTGCCAGCAGCACCCGGGGGGCGACCATACCACCAGAGACCCAGTACTTC.

This clone was counted only a few times. This chain links TRBV4-1 with TRBJ2-7; 8 bases align to TRBD1. Germline V lookup: CDR1 MGHRA, CDR2 YSYEKL. The CDR3 length is 15 residues. V dropped 4 bases and J dropped 0; count of bases not matched to a gene: 5. The CDR3 here is CASSLGTGVSYEQYF. The DNA of the CDR3 is TGCGCCAGCAGCCTTGGGACAGGCGTCTCCTACGAGCAGTACTTC.

This clone is a singleton in its sample. The chain carries TRBV5-6 and TRBJ2-5; 7 bases agree with TRBD1. The CDR3 runs 15 residues. Trimming cost V 3 bases and J 0 bases; bases outside gene matches: 5. Germline-derived CDR1 and CDR2 are SGHDT and YYEEEE. The CDR3 nucleotides are TGTGCCAGCAGCTCGGACAGGCCTCACCAAGAGACCCAGTACTTC. Translating gives CASSSDRPHQETQYF.

This rearrangement joins TRBV6-1 to TRBJ1-1, with TRBD1 matching 11 bases. The CDR3 runs to 12 residues. CDR1 and CDR2 (germline): MNHNS, SASEGT. V dropped 2 bases and J dropped 14; count of bases not matched to a gene: 4. Here the CDR3 DNA reads TGTGCCAGCAGTGAATACAGGACAGGGGGCTTCTTT. It is translated as CASSEYRTGGFF.

CDR3 residues: CASRLDGNQPQHF. In DNA form, the CDR3 reads TGTGCCAGCAGGCTAGACGGCAATCAGCCCCAGCATTTT. The chain joins TRBV6-5 to TRBJ1-5; D call uncertain. Germline-derived CDR1 and CDR2 are MNHEY and SVGAGI. V shed 6 bases and J shed 2 bases, with 8 bases lying between them. The CDR3 is 13 residues long.

The rearrangement uses TRBV5-1 and TRBJ2-1; weak D call: TRBD2 (6 bases). The germline V gene has CDR1 SGHRS and CDR2 YFSETQ. The CDR3 covers 14 residues. V gave up 4 bases and J gave up 9 bases, with 17 bases separating them. Written as DNA, the CDR3 is TGCGCCAGCAGCCTAAGGGGCGCCGGGGGTGAGCAGTTCTTC. It codes for CASSLRGAGGEQFF.

This clone was detected only once. The chain is built from TRBV6-5 and TRBJ1-2, with D possibly TRBD1 on 5 matching bases. With 6 bases removed from V and 5 bases from J, the gap between germline ends came to 13 bases. Germline values: CDR1 MNHEY, CDR2 SVGAGI. CDR3 length: 13 amino acids. CDR3 region: CASSRTRDYGYTF. For the CDR3, the DNA is TGTGCCAGCAGCAGGACCAGGGATTATGGCTACACCTTC.

The chain has TRBV27 and TRBJ1-2, with a weak D call TRBD1 (5 bases). CDR3 length equals 14 residues. The V and J ends lost 4 bases and 5 bases respectively, with 14 bases between them. Germline CDR1 and CDR2: MNHEY and SMNVEV (reference sequence). CDR3 in amino acids: CASSSDRSGYGYTF. As DNA, the CDR3 is TGTGCCAGCAGTTCAGACAGATCAGGTTATGGCTACACCTTC.

The rearrangement joins TRBV28 to TRBJ2-2; possibly TRBD1 for D (6 bases). With 6 bases removed from V and 4 bases from J, the gap between germline ends came to 21 bases. The V gene's germline CDR1 is MDHEN and CDR2 SYDVKM. The CDR3 spans 17 residues. As DNA, the CDR3 is TGTGCCAGCAGCCCGCCCCCGGGGACAAGAGTCACCGGGGAGCTGTTTTTT. Its translation: CASSPPPGTRVTGELFF.

This clone appeared a few times. V is TRBV6-5 and J is TRBJ1-2; no clear D. Germline V CDR1 and CDR2: MNHEY, SVGAGI. The CDR3 loop spans 11 amino acids. Between the trimmed V and J ends, which lost 3 bases and 8 bases, there was a span of 7 bases. The CDR3 DNA sequence: TGTGCCAGCAGTTATGAGGGCGGCTACACCTTC. Protein sequence: CASSYEGGYTF.

The chain has TRBV9 and TRBJ2-1; D possibly corresponds to TRBD2 (6 bases). The CDR3 consists of 17 residues. The germline CDR1 and CDR2 sequences are SGDLS and YYNGEE. V dropped 2 bases and J dropped 9 bases, with 24 bases sitting between them. The CDR3 DNA is TGTGCCAGCAGCGTCATGGCGCTGGACGGGAGTGGGACTGAGCAGTTCTTC. Translated: CASSVMALDGSGTEQFF.

Points on this clone: This sample also contains other DNA sequences that code for the same CDR3. This chain connects TRBV28 to TRBJ2-7; 7 bases are a match to TRBD2. J was trimmed by 0 bases and V by 3 bases; bases with no gene match: 20. The CDR3 extends over 20 amino acids. The V gene's germline CDR1 is MDHEN and CDR2 SYDVKM. CDR3 sequence: CASSFSNLPGLPSSSYEQYF. CDR3 DNA: TGTGCCAGCAGTTTCTCCAATCTGCCGGGACTACCTTCTTCCTCCTACGAGCAGTACTTC.